The 21 T cell receptor beta chains listed next were all sequenced from one sample in a study of beta chain features in type 1 diabetes. The entirety of the isolated RNA underwent reverse transcription, so expressed TCRB transcripts were sequenced. This table comes from immunoSEQ multiplex PCR, and its TCRdb copy is limited to in-frame clones, with some not included. The sample holds roughly 150,000 clones, 11% seen once. The specimen sequenced was central memory CD4+ T cells from blood. The receptors here all came from a man between 18 and 35 years old in good health.

This clone was observed a few times. The rearrangement links TRBV7-2 to TRBJ1-5; D perhaps matches TRBD1 (6 bases). With 2 bases removed from V and 3 bases from J, the gap between germline ends came to 20 bases. The CDR3 has 18 residues. Germline CDR1 SGHTA, CDR2 FQGNSA. CDR3 coding DNA: TGTGCCAGCAGCTTATCACCCTACAGGGCTGGGGCCAATCAGCCCCAGCATTTT. It yields the protein CASSLSPYRAGANQPQHF. Drawing the rest from reference TRBV7-2 and TRBJ1-5, the complete variable domain is GAGVSQSPSNKVTEKGKDVELRCDPISGHTALYWYRQSLGQGLEFLIYFQGNSAPDKSGLPSDRFSAERTGGSVSTLTIQRTQQEDSAVYLCASSLSPYRAGANQPQHFGDGTRLSIL.

The rearrangement joins TRBV19 to TRBJ2-5; 7 bases agree with TRBD1. The CDR3 covers 13 residues. The germline CDR1 and CDR2 sequences are LNHDA and SQIVND (reference sequence). V lost 4 bases, J lost 4 bases, and 3 bases stayed unmatched. The CDR3 sequence: CASSKGQSETQYF. The CDR3 DNA sequence: TGTGCCAGTAGTAAGGGACAGTCAGAGACCCAGTACTTC.

The rearrangement joins TRBV29-1 to TRBJ1-2, with D perhaps matching TRBD1 (6 bases). V shed 5 bases and J shed 6 bases, with 10 bases lying between them. This CDR3 comprises 11 residues. The germline V gene encodes CDR1 SQVTM and CDR2 ANQGSEA. DNA for the CDR3: TGCAGCGTTCGCAGGGGAGATGGCTACACCTTC. Translating gives CSVRRGDGYTF.

This clone was picked up a small number of times. The rearrangement joins TRBV30 to TRBJ2-5; TRBD2 agrees at 12 bases. CDR3 size: 14 residues. Germline trimming cut 4 bases from V and 2 bases from J; bases unmatched to any gene: 2. Per germline, CDR1 GTSNPN and CDR2 SVGIG (reference sequence). The CDR3: CAWTSGGVQETQYF. The CDR3 DNA is TGTGCCTGGACTAGCGGGGGGGTTCAAGAGACCCAGTACTTC.

This chain uses TRBV2 with TRBJ2-3; D ambiguous. The germline V gene has CDR1 SNHLY and CDR2 FYNNEI. Trimming left V 5 bases short and J 2 bases short, with 8 bases between. The CDR3 has 13 residues. In DNA form, the CDR3 reads TGTGCCAGCAGTTTACCCTACACAGATACGCAGTATTTT. Its translation is CASSLPYTDTQYF.

In its sample, this clone was seen a few times. The chain carries TRBV12-5 and TRBJ2-3; no firm D call. CDR1 LGHNT and CDR2 FRNRAP come from the germline V gene. This CDR3 is 10 amino acids long. The CDR3: CEPTTDTQYF. CDR3 nucleotides: TGTGAACCCACCACAGATACGCAGTATTTT.

The chain's CDR3 is CASSPGQGTNSPLHF. The CDR3, as DNA: TGTGCCAGCAGCCCCGGACAGGGCACGAATTCACCCCTCCACTTT. The chain is built from TRBV7-9 and TRBJ1-6, with 8 bases identical to TRBD1. V lost 5 bases, J lost 7 bases, and 7 bases stayed unmatched. The CDR3 is 15 amino acids. CDR1 and CDR2 from the germline V gene are SEHNR and FQNEAQ (reference sequence).

This clone appeared a few times. CDR3 sequence (DNA): TGTGCCAGTAAAGTAAGGGGCGGCTATGGCTACACCTTC. It specifies CASKVRGGYGYTF. The chain joins TRBV19 to TRBJ1-2; a possible D gene is TRBD1 (5 bases). Trimming removed 7 bases from V and 4 bases from J, with 13 bases in between. Germline V lookup: CDR1 LNHDA, CDR2 SQIVND (reference sequence). The CDR3 has 13 residues. The entire variable domain, with the rest obtained from reference TRBV19 and TRBJ1-2, is as follows: DGGITQSPKYLFRKEGQNVTLSCEQNLNHDAMYWYRQDPGQGLRLIYYSQIVNDFQKGDIAEGYSVSREKKESFPLTVTSAQKNPTAFYLCASKVRGGYGYTFGSGTRLTVV.

This clone was observed once. The chain is built from TRBV10-2 and TRBJ1-2; D uncertain. Per the germline V gene, CDR1 is WSHSY and CDR2 is SAAADI. The CDR3 covers 13 residues. The V end lost 2 bases, the J end lost 4 bases, and 8 bases lay between the germline ends. Written as DNA, the CDR3 is TGCGCCAGCAGTGAGCACGGGCCCTATGGCTACACCTTC. Encoded protein: CASSEHGPYGYTF.

The chain is built from TRBV5-1 and TRBJ2-1; 12 nucleotides line up with TRBD2. V lost 1 base, J lost 3 bases, and 2 bases stayed unmatched. Per the germline V gene, CDR1 is SGHRS and CDR2 is YFSETQ. This CDR3 spans 16 amino acids. The CDR3 protein is CASSLQTSGSYNEQFF. The CDR3 DNA sequence: TGCGCCAGCAGCTTGCAGACTAGCGGGAGCTACAATGAGCAGTTCTTC.

This clone was detected only a few times. This chain links TRBV27 with TRBJ1-1, with a possible D match to TRBD1 (5 bases). The CDR3 has 13 residues. CDR1 is MNHEY, CDR2 SMNVEV, per germline (reference sequence). V was cut by 6 bases and J by 2 bases, with 10 bases left in between. The DNA for the CDR3 is TGTGCCAGCAGGCGGGGGTTCAACACTGAAGCTTTCTTT. Amino acid sequence: CASRRGFNTEAFF.

CDR3 sequence reads: CASSFPNYNEQFF. In nucleotides, the CDR3 is TGTGCCAGCAGTTTCCCCAATTACAATGAGCAGTTCTTC. The genes are TRBV28 and TRBJ2-1; no reliable D call. Germline V gene lookup returns CDR1 MDHEN and CDR2 SYDVKM. The CDR3 contains 13 residues. V was clipped by 3 bases and J by 4 bases, with 7 bases between them.

The chain is built from TRBV6-5 and TRBJ1-2, with no clear D. V gave up 8 bases and J gave up 0 bases, with 7 bases separating them. The CDR3 has 12 amino acids. CDR1 is MNHEY and CDR2 is SVGAGI in the germline V gene. The CDR3 bases are TGTGCCAGCGTAGATGCTAACTATGGCTACACCTTC. Translation gives CASVDANYGYTF.

This clone was counted a few times. The chain is built from TRBV4-3 and TRBJ2-2, with D possibly being TRBD2 (5 bases). The CDR3 consists of 16 residues. The germline gives CDR1 LGHNA, CDR2 YSLEER. V gave up 4 bases and J gave up 1 base, with 13 bases separating them. The CDR3 region has the DNA TGCGCCAGCAGCCCTGCCTCTCGGGGGAACACCGGGGAGCTGTTTTTT. This gives the protein CASSPASRGNTGELFF.

There are a few counts of this clone. The chain couples TRBV14 to TRBJ2-5; D unclear. Germline-derived CDR1 and CDR2 are SGHDN and FVKESK. The CDR3 spans 16 residues. Between the trimmed V and J ends, which lost 1 base and 1 base, there was a span of 13 bases. CDR3 region: CASSQGASRLQETQYF. DNA of the CDR3: TGTGCCAGCAGCCAAGGGGCTTCAAGACTCCAAGAGACCCAGTACTTC.

The rearrangement links TRBV27 to TRBJ2-3, with D possibly matching TRBD2 (6 bases). The germline V gene has CDR1 MNHEY and CDR2 SMNVEV (reference sequence). CDR3 size: 17 residues. The ends were cut back, 3 bases at V and 2 bases at J, with 18 bases in the middle. This CDR3 reads CASSFSGTRAYTDTQYF. CDR3 DNA sequence: TGTGCCAGCAGTTTCTCCGGGACTCGGGCTTACACAGATACGCAGTATTTT.

This clone was counted a few times. The CDR3 protein is CASSLGQGTSTLGEKLFF. The DNA of the CDR3 is TGTGCCAGCAGCTTAGGGCAGGGGACCTCTACTCTTGGCGAAAAACTGTTTTTT. The rearrangement uses TRBV7-9 and TRBJ1-4; a possible D gene is TRBD1 (6 bases). The CDR3 contains 18 residues. The germline V gene encodes CDR1 SEHNR and CDR2 FQNEAQ (reference sequence). V was pared by 1 base and J by 8 bases, with 23 bases between. Together with reference TRBV7-9 and TRBJ1-4, the CDR3 gives the full variable domain: DTGVSQNPRHKITKRGQNVTFRCDPISEHNRLYWYRQTLGQGPEFLTYFQNEAQLEKSRLLSDRFSAERPKGSFSTLEIQRTEQGDSAMYLCASSLGQGTSTLGEKLFFGSGTQLSVL.

This clone was seen only a few times. V usage is TRBV20-1 and J usage is TRBJ2-2; D is ambiguous. The CDR3 runs to 11 residues. Germline loops: CDR1 DFQATT, CDR2 SNEGSKA (reference sequence). V gave up 3 bases and J gave up 5 bases, with 4 bases separating them. The CDR3: CSASQTGELFF. The CDR3 DNA sequence: TGCAGTGCTAGTCAGACCGGGGAGCTGTTTTTT.

In its sample, this clone was seen a few times. V is TRBV29-1 and J is TRBJ1-1, with TRBD1 matching over 8 bases. This CDR3 is 14 amino acids long. The junction had 6 bases not matched to a gene; V was cut back by 5 bases and J by 1 base. The germline V gene has CDR1 SQVTM and CDR2 ANQGSEA. Written as DNA, the CDR3 is TGCAGCGTTACCCGGACAGGGCGGAACACTGAAGCTTTCTTT. As protein: CSVTRTGRNTEAFF.

The chain joins TRBV9 to TRBJ1-2; D is perhaps TRBD1 (6 bases). V shed 2 bases and J shed 7 bases, with 18 bases lying between them. CDR3 length: 15 residues. Germline V gene data show CDR1 as SGDLS and CDR2 as YYNGEE. The CDR3 coding sequence is TGTGCCAGCAGCGTCGACGGCCAGGGGAGAACTGGCTACACCTTC. As protein: CASSVDGQGRTGYTF.

This chain joins TRBV6-6 and TRBJ1-6, with D perhaps matching TRBD1 (5 bases). Trimming removed 5 bases from V and 4 bases from J, with 15 bases in between. The CDR3 is made up of 16 amino acids. Germline CDR1 MNHNY, CDR2 SVGAGI (reference sequence). The CDR3 region has the DNA TGTGCCAGCAGTCCGCCAGGGTGGAATTATAATTCACCCCTCCACTTT. Translated, it gives CASSPPGWNYNSPLHF.